This T cell receptor (beta chain) stems from a study of blood T cell repertoires in COVID-19. At the level of the study: COVID-19 samples from acute and convalescent phases originated in the United States, Italy and Spain.

This clone has a single count. TCRdb keeps only in-frame clones here, not all; method: immunoSEQ multiplex PCR. The sample has hundreds of thousands of clones; 70% to 90% are singletons. Germline assignment: CDR1 SGHDT and CDR2 YYEEEE. The CDR3 sequence is 15 residues long. Trimming left V 4 bases short and J 7 bases short, with 20 bases between. The TCR originated in a man younger than 45 who had recovered from COVID-19. Sequences were obtained from PBMCs or T cells enriched from blood (not recorded which). The gene calls are TRBV5-6 and TRBJ1-2; D not resolved. The DNA of the CDR3 is TGTGCCAGCAGCCCTAGAGATCGATTAGCCTTTGGCTACACCTTC. Translated: CASSPRDRLAFGYTF.